Listed here are 13 T cell receptor beta chains from one sample, sequenced in a study of radiotherapy plus CTLA-4 blockade in lung cancer. This table comes from immunoSEQ multiplex PCR, and its TCRdb copy is limited to in-frame clones, with some not included. In the table there are some 62,000 clones, 60% to 80% of which are singletons. Sequences were derived from peripheral blood, sampled from a patient treated with radiotherapy plus ipilimumab. These receptors originate from a human donor with non-small cell lung cancer who had a complete response to radiotherapy plus ipilimumab.

The chain uses TRBV6-5 and TRBJ2-2; D is ambiguous. The CDR3 runs to 14 residues. CDR1 is MNHEY, CDR2 SVGAGI, per germline. The V and J ends lost 0 bases and 3 bases respectively, with 5 bases between them. DNA of the CDR3: TGTGCCAGCAGTTACTCGGAGCACACCGGGGAGCTGTTTTTT. Its protein is CASSYSEHTGELFF.

The chain combines TRBV7-2 with TRBJ1-1, with unresolved D. The V gene's germline CDR1 is SGHTA and CDR2 FQGNSA. This CDR3 has 14 residues. V lost 5 bases and J lost 3, with 13 bases in between. As DNA, the CDR3 is TGTGCCAGCAGCCCATGGGCCCAGGACACTGAAGCTTTCTTT. Its protein is CASSPWAQDTEAFF. The entire variable domain, with the rest obtained from reference TRBV7-2 and TRBJ1-1, is as follows: GAGVSQSPSNKVTEKGKDVELRCDPISGHTALYWYRQSLGQGLEFLIYFQGNSAPDKSGLPSDRFSAERTGGSVSTLTIQRTQQEDSAVYLCASSPWAQDTEAFFGQGTRLTVV.

V is TRBV11-2 and J is TRBJ2-3; D might be TRBD1 or TRBD2, each matching 5 bases. Germline V gene sequence: CDR1 SGHAT, CDR2 FQNNGV. The CDR3 covers 14 residues. Trimming left V 3 bases short and J 5 bases short, with 12 bases between. In nucleotides, the CDR3 is TGTGCCAGCAGCTTTGGGACGGGGAGAGATACGCAGTATTTT. Protein: CASSFGTGRDTQYF.

The chain employs TRBV5-1 and TRBJ2-3; no clear D. The CDR3 extends over 16 amino acids. V was clipped by 0 bases and J by 2 bases, with 13 bases between them. CDR1 and CDR2 from the germline V gene are SGHRS and YFSETQ. DNA of the CDR3: TGCGCCAGCAGCTTGGGGGCTACTGCCATCACAGATACGCAGTATTTT. As protein: CASSLGATAITDTQYF.

The rearrangement links TRBV5-4 to TRBJ1-2; D not certain. The CDR3 sequence is 15 residues long. Germline V gene data show CDR1 as SGHNT and CDR2 as YYREEE (reference sequence). Trimming removed 3 bases from V and 7 bases from J, with 19 bases in between. The CDR3 nucleotides read TGTGCCAGCAGCTGGGAGGTGGGGTTGACGGGTGGCTACACCTTC. Translated, it gives CASSWEVGLTGGYTF.

This clone has more than one count but fewer than ten. The gene calls are TRBV7-2 and TRBJ1-1; weak D call: TRBD1 (5 bases). V lost 3 bases to trimming and J lost 7 bases, with 15 bases between them. CDR3 length: 14 residues. Germline loops: CDR1 SGHTA, CDR2 FQGNSA. The CDR3 protein is CASSFRGETYEAFF. CDR3 nucleotide sequence: TGTGCCAGCAGCTTCCGGGGGGAGACCTATGAAGCTTTCTTT.

This clone was seen more than once but under ten times. V is TRBV15 and J is TRBJ2-7; a weak D match, TRBD1 (6 bases). The germline V gene has CDR1 LNHNV and CDR2 YYDKDF (reference sequence). CDR3 length: 14 amino acids. V was shortened by 0 bases and J by 3 bases, with 9 bases between the two germline ends. The CDR3 is CATSRDRTDYEQYV. CDR3 DNA sequence: TGTGCCACCAGCAGAGACCGGACAGACTACGAGCAGTACGTC.

This clone has more than one count but fewer than ten. The CDR3 reads CASTLGSRTDTIYF. The CDR3 DNA reads as TGTGCCAGCACCCTAGGATCTAGGACTGACACCATATATTTT. This chain uses TRBV28 with TRBJ1-3, with no clear D. Trimming took 7 bases from V and 8 from J, leaving 18 bases between them. This CDR3 region has 14 residues. From germline, CDR1 is MDHEN and CDR2 SYDVKM. The full variable domain, its missing parts supplied by reference TRBV28 and TRBJ1-3, is DVKVTQSSRYLVKRTGEKVFLECVQDMDHENMFWYRQDPGLGLRLIYFSYDVKMKEKGDIPEGYSVSREKKERFSLILESASTNQTSMYLCASTLGSRTDTIYFGEGSWLTVV.

The chain combines TRBV29-1 with TRBJ2-1, with 7 positions matching TRBD2. The CDR3 has 14 residues. The V gene end was trimmed by 3 bases and the J gene end by 3 bases; junction bases not matched to a gene: 5. Germline V lookup: CDR1 SQVTM, CDR2 ANQGSEA. The DNA for the CDR3 is TGCAGCGTTGAGGCGGGAGAACTCTACAATGAGCAGTTCTTC. Its translation is CSVEAGELYNEQFF.

Within the sample, this clone is medium-sized (0.01 to 0.1%). The chain carries TRBV27 and TRBJ1-1; TRBD1 matches at 8 bases. The length of the CDR3 is 16 residues. Looked up from germline, CDR1 is MNHEY and CDR2 is SMNVEV (reference sequence). V gave up 2 bases and J gave up 10 bases; unmatched junction bases: 15. As DNA, the CDR3 is TGTGCCAGCAGTTTACTACCTACCGGGACAGGCTCTGGAGCTTTCTTT. This translates into CASSLLPTGTGSGAFF.

The V gene is TRBV27, the J gene TRBJ1-4; D is ambiguous. The CDR3 contains 14 residues. Germline-derived CDR1 and CDR2 are MNHEY and SMNVEV (reference sequence). The V and J ends lost 6 bases and 5 bases respectively, with 13 bases between them. The CDR3 sequence: CASSRTDLNEKLFF. CDR3 nucleotides: TGTGCCAGCAGCCGGACGGACTTGAATGAAAAACTGTTTTTT.

The J gene is TRBJ1-2, the V gene TRBV30; D unclear. Germline V lookup: CDR1 GTSNPN, CDR2 SVGIG (reference sequence). V lost 5 bases and J lost 4, with 11 bases in between. The CDR3 has 12 amino acids. In DNA form, the CDR3 reads TGTGCCTGGGCCGGGAGTCGCTATGGCTACACCTTC. Residues: CAWAGSRYGYTF.

The V call is TRBV13, the J call TRBJ1-2; D gene uncertain. Germline V gives CDR1 PRHDT, CDR2 FYEKMQ (reference sequence). Trimming pared 5 bases from V and 5 bases from J, leaving 15 bases between. This CDR3 is 14 amino acids long. Here the CDR3 DNA reads TGTGCCAGCAGCCCCCGGCAGGAGGGTTATGGCTACACCTTC. Amino acid sequence: CASSPRQEGYGYTF.